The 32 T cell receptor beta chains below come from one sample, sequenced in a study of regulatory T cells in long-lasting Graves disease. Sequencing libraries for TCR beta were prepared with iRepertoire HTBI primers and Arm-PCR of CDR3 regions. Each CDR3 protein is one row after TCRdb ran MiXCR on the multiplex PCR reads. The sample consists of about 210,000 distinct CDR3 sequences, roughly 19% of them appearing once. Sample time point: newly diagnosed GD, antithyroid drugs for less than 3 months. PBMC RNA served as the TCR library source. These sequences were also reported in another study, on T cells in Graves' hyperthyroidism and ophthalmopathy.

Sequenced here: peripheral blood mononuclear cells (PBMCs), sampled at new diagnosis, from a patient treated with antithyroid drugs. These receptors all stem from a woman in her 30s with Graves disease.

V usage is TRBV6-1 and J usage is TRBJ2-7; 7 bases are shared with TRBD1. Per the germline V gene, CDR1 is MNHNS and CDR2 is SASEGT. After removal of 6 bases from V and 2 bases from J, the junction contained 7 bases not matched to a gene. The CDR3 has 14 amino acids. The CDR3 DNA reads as TGTGCCAGCAGCGGAACCGGGACAGCCTACGAGCAGTACTTC. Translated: CASSGTGTAYEQYF.

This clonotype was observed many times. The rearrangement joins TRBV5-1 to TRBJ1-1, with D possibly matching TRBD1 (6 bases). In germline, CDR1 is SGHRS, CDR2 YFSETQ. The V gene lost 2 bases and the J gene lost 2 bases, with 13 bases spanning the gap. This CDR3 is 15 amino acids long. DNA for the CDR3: TGCGCCAGCAGCTTCCTTACAGGGCCTAACACTGAAGCTTTCTTT. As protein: CASSFLTGPNTEAFF.

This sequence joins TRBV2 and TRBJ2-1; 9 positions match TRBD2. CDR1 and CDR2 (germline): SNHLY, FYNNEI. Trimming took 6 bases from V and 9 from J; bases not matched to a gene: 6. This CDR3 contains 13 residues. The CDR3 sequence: CASRSGLAAEQFF. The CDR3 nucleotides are TGTGCCAGCAGGTCGGGACTAGCCGCTGAGCAGTTCTTC.

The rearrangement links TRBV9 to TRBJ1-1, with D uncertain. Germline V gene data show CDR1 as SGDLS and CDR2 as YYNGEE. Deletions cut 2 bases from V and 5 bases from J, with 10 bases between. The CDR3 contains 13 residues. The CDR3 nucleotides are TGTGCCAGCAGCGTGGGGTATGGGACTGAAGCTTTCTTT. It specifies CASSVGYGTEAFF.

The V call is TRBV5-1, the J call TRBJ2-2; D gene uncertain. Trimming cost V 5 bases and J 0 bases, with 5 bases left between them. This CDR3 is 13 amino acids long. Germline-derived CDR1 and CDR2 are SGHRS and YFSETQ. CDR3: CASRYPNTGELFF. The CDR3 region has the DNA TGCGCCAGCAGGTACCCGAACACCGGGGAGCTGTTTTTT.

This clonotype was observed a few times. The CDR3 is CASRTRGREEQYF. The CDR3 coding sequence is TGTGCCAGCAGGACTAGGGGGAGGGAGGAGCAGTACTTC. This rearrangement joins TRBV6-1 to TRBJ2-7; maybe TRBD2 (7 bases). Germline assignment: CDR1 MNHNS and CDR2 SASEGT. Trimming removed 6 bases from V and 7 bases from J, with 16 bases in between. The CDR3 is 13 residues long.

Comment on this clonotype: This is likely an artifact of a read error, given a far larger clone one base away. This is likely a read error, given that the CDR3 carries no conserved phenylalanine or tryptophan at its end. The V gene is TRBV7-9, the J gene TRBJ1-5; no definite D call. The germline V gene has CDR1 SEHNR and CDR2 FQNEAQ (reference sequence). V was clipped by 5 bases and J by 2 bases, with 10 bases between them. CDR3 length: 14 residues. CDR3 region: CASSPPGGNQPQHC. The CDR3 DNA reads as TGTGCCAGCAGCCCCCCGGGTGGCAATCAGCCCCAGCATTGT.

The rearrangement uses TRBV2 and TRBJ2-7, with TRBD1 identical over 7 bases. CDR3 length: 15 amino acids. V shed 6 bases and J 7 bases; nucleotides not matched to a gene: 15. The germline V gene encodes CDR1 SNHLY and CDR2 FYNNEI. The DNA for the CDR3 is TGTGCCAGCAGGGCAACGGCCCAAGAGACAGGGGAGCAGTACTTC. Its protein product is CASRATAQETGEQYF.

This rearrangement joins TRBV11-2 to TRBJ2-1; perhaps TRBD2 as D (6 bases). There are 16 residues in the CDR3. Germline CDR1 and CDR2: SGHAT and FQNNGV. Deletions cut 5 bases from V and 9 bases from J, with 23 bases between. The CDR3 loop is CASSPTTSGISIEQFF. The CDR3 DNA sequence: TGTGCCAGCAGCCCCACGACTAGTGGGATTAGTATTGAGCAGTTCTTC. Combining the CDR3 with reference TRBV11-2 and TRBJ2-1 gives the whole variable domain EAGVAQSPRYKIIEKRQSVAFWCNPISGHATLYWYQQILGQGPKLLIQFQNNGVVDDSQLPKDRFSAERLKGVDSTLKIQPAKLEDSAVYLCASSPTTSGISIEQFFGPGTRLTVL.

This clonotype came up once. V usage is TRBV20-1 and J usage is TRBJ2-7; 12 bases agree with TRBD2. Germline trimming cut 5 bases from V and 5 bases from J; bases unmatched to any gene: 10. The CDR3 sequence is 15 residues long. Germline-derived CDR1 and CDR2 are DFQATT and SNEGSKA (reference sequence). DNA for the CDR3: TGCAGTGCTCTCCGGACTAGCGGGATCGTCGACGAGCAGTACTTC. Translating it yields CSALRTSGIVDEQYF.

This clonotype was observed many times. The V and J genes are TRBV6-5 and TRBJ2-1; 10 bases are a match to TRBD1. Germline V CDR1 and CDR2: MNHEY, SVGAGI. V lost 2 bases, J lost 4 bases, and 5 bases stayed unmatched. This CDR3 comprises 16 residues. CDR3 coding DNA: TGTGCCAGCAGTTACAGAGGGACAGGGGCGTACAATGAGCAGTTCTTC. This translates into CASSYRGTGAYNEQFF.

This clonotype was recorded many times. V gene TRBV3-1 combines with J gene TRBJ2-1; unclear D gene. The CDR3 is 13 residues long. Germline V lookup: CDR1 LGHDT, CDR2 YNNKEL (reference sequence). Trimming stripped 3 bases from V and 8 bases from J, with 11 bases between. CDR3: CASSQRTRYEQFF. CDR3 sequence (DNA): TGTGCCAGCAGCCAGCGCACGAGGTATGAGCAGTTCTTC.

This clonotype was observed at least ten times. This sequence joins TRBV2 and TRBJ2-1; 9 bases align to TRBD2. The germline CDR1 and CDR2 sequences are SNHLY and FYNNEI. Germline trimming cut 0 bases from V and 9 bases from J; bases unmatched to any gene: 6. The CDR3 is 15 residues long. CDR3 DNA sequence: TGTGCCAGCAGTGAAGCGCTTGCGGGAGGGGTTGAGCAGTTCTTC. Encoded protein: CASSEALAGGVEQFF.

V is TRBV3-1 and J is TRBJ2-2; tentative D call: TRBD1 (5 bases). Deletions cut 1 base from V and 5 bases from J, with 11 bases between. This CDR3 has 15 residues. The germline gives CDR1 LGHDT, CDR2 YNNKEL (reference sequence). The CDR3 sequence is CASSQGRVATGELFF. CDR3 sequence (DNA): TGTGCCAGCAGCCAAGGCAGGGTGGCGACCGGGGAGCTGTTTTTT.

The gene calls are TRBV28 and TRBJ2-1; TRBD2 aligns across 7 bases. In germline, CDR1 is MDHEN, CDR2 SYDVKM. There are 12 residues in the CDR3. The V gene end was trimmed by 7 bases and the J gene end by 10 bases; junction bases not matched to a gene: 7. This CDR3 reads CASNPGTTEQFF. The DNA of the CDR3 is TGTGCCAGCAATCCCGGGACTACAGAGCAGTTCTTC.

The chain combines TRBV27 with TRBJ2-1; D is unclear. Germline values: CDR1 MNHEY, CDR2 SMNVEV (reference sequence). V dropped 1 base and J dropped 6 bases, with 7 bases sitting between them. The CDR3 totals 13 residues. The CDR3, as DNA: TGTGCCAGCAGTTTATATTCGGGCAATGAGCAGTTCTTC. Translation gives CASSLYSGNEQFF.

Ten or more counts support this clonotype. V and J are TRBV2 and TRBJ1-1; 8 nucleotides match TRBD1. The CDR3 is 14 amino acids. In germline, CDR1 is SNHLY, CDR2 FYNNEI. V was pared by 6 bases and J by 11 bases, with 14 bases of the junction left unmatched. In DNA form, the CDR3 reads TGTGCCAGCAGAGTAAGGACAGGGTTAAGTGATGCTTTCTTT. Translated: CASRVRTGLSDAFF.

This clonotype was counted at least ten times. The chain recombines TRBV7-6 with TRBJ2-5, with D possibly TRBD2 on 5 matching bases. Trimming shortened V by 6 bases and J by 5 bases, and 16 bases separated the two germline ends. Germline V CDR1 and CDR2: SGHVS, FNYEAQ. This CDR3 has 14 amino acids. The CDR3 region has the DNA TGTGCCAGCAGTCAGATCCCGGGGTTGGAGACCCAGTACTTC. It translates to CASSQIPGLETQYF.

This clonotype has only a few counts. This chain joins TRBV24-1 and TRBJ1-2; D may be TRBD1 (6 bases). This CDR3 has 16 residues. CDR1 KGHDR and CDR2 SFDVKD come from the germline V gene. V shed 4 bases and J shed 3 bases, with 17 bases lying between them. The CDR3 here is CATSDPRMDSYYGYTF. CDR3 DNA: TGTGCCACCAGTGACCCTCGCATGGACAGTTACTATGGCTACACCTTC.

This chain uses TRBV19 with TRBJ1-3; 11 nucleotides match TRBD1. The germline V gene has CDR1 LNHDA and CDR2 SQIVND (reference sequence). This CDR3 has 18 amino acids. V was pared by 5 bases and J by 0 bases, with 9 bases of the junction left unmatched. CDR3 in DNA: TGTGCCAGTAGTCTCCGGGACAGGGGGTCAAGCTCTGGAAACACCATATATTTT. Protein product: CASSLRDRGSSSGNTIYF.

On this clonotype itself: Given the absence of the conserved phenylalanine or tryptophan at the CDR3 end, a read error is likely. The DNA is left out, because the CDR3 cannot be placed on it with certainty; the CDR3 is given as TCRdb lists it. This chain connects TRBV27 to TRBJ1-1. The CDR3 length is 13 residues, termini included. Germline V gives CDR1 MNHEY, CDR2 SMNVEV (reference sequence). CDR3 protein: CASSLLVNTEDFV.

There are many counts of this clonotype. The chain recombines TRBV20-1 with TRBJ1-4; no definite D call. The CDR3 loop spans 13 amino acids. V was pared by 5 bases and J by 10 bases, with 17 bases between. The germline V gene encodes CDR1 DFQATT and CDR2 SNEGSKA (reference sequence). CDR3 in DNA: TGCAGTGCTCGTGCCATTAATGATGGAAAACTGTTTTTT. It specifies CSARAINDGKLFF.

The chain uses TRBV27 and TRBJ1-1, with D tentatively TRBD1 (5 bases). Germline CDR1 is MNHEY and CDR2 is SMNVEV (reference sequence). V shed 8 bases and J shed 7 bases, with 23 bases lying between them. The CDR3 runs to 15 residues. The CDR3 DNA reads TGTGCCAGCCTAAAAAGAACGGGGGGAGCGGGTGAAGCTTTCTTT. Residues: CASLKRTGGAGEAFF.

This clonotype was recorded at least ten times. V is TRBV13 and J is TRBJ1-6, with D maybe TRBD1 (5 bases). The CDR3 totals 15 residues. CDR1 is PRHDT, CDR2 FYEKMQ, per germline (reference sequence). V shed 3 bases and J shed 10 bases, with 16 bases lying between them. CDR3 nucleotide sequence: TGTGCCAGCAGCTTCGGGGGGAGAGGACGATCACCCCTCCACTTT. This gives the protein CASSFGGRGRSPLHF.

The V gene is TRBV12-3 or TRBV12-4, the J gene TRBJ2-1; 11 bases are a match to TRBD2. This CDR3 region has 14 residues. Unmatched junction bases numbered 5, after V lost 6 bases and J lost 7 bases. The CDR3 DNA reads TGTGCCAGCAGAACTAGCGGGAGTGTGAATGAGCAGTTCTTC. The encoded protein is CASRTSGSVNEQFF.

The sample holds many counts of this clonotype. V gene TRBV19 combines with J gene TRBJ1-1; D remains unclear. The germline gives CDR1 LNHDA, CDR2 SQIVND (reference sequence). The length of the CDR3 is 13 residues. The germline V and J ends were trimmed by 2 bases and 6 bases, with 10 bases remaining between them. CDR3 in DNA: TGTGCCAGTAGTATAACCGAGGCCTCTGAAGCTTTCTTT. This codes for CASSITEASEAFF.

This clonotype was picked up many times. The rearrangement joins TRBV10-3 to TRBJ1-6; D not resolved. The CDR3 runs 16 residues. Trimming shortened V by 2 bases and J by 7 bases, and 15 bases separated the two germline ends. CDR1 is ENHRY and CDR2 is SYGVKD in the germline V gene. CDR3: CAISEGQARRNSPLHF. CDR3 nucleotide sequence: TGTGCCATCAGTGAGGGGCAGGCTAGGAGGAATTCACCCCTCCACTTT.

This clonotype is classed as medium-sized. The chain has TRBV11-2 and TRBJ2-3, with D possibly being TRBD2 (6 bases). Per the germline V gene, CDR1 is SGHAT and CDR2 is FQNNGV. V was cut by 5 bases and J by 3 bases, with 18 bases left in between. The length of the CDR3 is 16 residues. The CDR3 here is CASSPTWEVLTDTQYF. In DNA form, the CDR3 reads TGTGCCAGCAGCCCGACATGGGAGGTTCTGACAGATACGCAGTATTTT.

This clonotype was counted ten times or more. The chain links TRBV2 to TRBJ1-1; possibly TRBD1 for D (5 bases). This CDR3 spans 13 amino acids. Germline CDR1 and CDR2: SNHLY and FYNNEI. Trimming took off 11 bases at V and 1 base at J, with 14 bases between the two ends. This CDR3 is CAGGAGWNTEAFF. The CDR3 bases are TGTGCCGGCGGGGCAGGGTGGAACACTGAAGCTTTCTTT.

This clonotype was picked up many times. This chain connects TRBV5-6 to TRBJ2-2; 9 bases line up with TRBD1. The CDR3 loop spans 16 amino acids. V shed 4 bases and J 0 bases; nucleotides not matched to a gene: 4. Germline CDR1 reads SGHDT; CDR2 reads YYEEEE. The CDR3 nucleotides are TGTGCCAGCAGCCTCACAGGGGGCCCGAACACCGGGGAGCTGTTTTTT. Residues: CASSLTGGPNTGELFF.

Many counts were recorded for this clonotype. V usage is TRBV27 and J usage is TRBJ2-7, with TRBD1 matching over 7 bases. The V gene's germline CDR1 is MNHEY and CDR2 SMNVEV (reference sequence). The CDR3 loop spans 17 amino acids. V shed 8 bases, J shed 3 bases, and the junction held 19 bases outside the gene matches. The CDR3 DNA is TGTGCCAGCCCCCCATCCGCAGGACAGGCGGTATTCTACGAGCAGTACTTC. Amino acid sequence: CASPPSAGQAVFYEQYF.

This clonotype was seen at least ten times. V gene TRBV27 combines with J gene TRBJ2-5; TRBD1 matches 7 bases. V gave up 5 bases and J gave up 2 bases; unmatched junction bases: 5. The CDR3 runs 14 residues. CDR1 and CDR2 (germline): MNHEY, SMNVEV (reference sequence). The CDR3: CASSPMGQQETQYF. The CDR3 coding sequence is TGTGCCAGCAGTCCCATGGGACAGCAAGAGACCCAGTACTTC.